The T cell receptor (beta chain) under discussion was sequenced for a study of blood T cell repertoires in COVID-19. Overall study context: Acute-phase and convalescent COVID-19 samples originated in the United States, Italy and Spain. Sources were T cells, B-cell-depleted T cells, or PBMCs; the material itself was cDNA or gDNA.

Original analysis: Quantification of nucleated cells was approximated via reference gene primer amplification. Clones were read by immunoSEQ multiplex PCR, and TCRdb kept only the in-frame ones, dropping some. V, J and clone size derive from that table, while D and trimming were established from the DNA sequence. Of approximately 190,000 clones listed, around four fifths are singletons. Trimming stripped 6 bases from V and 1 base from J, with 9 bases between. This CDR3 has 13 amino acids. Germline assignment: CDR1 LNHDA and CDR2 SQIVND (reference sequence). This clonotype was obtained from a woman aged 25 to 39 with acute or convalescent COVID-19. Source material: peripheral blood. The chain combines TRBV19 with TRBJ1-1, with D perhaps TRBD1 (6 bases). CDR3 loop: CASRGTPNTEAFF. Here the CDR3 DNA reads TGTGCCAGTAGGGGGACACCGAACACTGAAGCTTTCTTT.